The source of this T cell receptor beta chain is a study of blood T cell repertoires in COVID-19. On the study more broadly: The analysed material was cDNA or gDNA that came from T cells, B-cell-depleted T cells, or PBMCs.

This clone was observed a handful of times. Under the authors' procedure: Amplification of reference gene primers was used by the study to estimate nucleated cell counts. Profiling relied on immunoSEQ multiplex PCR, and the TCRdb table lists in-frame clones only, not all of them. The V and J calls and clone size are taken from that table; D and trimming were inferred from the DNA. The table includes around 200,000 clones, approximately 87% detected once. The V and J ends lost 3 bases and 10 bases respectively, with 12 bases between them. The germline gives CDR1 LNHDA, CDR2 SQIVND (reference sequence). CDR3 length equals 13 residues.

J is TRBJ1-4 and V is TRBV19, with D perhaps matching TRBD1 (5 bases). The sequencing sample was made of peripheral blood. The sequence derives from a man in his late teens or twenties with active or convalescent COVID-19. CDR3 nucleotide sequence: TGTGCCAGTAGTATTTCTACAGGCGGAAAACTGTTTTTT. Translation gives CASSISTGGKLFF.